This T cell receptor beta chain was sequenced in a study of blood T cell repertoires in COVID-19 (dated by TCRdb to about 2020). Turning to the overall study: Collaborator samples came from the United States, Italy and Spain and covered acute and convalescent phases of COVID-19. The material from the prospective study consisted of cDNA or gDNA derived from T cells, B-cell-depleted T cells, or PBMCs. Subjects who had been exposed to COVID-19, were actively infected with it, or had recovered from it provided the deeply sampled blood TCRbeta repertoires that made up the dataset. The repertoires were made available in a free public database intended to serve as a resource for research on the immune response to SARS-CoV-2. The samples were drawn from two sources: the first 160 participants of the ongoing ImmuneRACE study, and 1,200 or so subjects contributed by 6 global collaborators. A de-identified subject ID, COVID-19 status, age in years and sex were almost always included in the sample metadata. HLA class I and class II types, where available, came from metadata supplied by the sample provider rather than from assay-based typing. Broader findings and caveats from the paper: How much clinical and demographic metadata was included differed by source and by participant, and the metadata was provided uncurated.

TCRbeta CDR3 regions were amplified from genomic DNA using the immunoSEQ Assay, a bias-controlled multiplex PCR. In the source study's methods: Nucleated cell counts per sample were estimated from amplification of reference gene primers within the assay. To quantify the absolute abundance of each unique TCRbeta CDR3 rearrangement, sequence reads were collapsed and filtered. For each sample, productive Simpson clonality was calculated as the square root of Simpson's diversity index across productive rearrangements. TCRdb took over this immuneACCESS table, retaining in-frame rearrangements with V and J assigned. Such tables are incomplete; in checked studies, under half of the missing clones stem from an unresolved V gene, and the remainder is unexplained. That table gives V, J and clone size, and the DNA gave D and trimming. Within this sample are around 400,000 clones, with roughly four fifths of them counted one time only. The ten top clones hold 5% to 5.5% of the sample.

Trimming takes 3 bases off V and 12 bases off J; junction bases not matched to a gene: 8. The CDR3, cysteine through phenylalanine, is 14 amino acids long. Of the read, only the CDR3 DNA is kept; its 42 bases are in frame from base 1. CDR1 and CDR2 are drawn from the germline V gene (reference sequence): SEHNR, FQNEAQ. This clone was found a few times. Its recognized antigen is unknown. The sample holds no much larger clone one base away, and base qualities are not on file. In the prospective study, participants were roughly 18 to 95 years old, resided in about two dozen geographic areas of the United States, and were enrolled through a virtual design. To assign participants to cohorts, the prospective study relied on clinical history that participants themselves reported in a screening survey and a study questionnaire. Recovered participants in ImmuneRACE Cohort 3 were defined by two consecutive negative NP/OP PCR tests, clearance by a healthcare professional, or resolution of symptoms. In the prospective study, whole blood, serum and a nasopharyngeal or oropharyngeal swab were collected from each participant by mobile phlebotomists. Additional blood draws and questionnaires over an approximately 2-month period could optionally be provided by prospective study participants. Prospective study blood samples were shipped either frozen or at room temperature before DNA extraction.

The sequence was obtained from a woman between 45 and 65 years old who had recovered from COVID-19. The sequenced sample consisted of PBMCs or T cells enriched from blood (not recorded which). The rearranged segments are TRBV7-9 and TRBJ1-6; 7 nucleotides in the junction match TRBD1. The DNA sequence is as follows: TGTGCCAGCAGCTTCGGACGACAGGGAAAACCCCTCCACTTT. Its product reads: CASSFGRQGKPLHF.